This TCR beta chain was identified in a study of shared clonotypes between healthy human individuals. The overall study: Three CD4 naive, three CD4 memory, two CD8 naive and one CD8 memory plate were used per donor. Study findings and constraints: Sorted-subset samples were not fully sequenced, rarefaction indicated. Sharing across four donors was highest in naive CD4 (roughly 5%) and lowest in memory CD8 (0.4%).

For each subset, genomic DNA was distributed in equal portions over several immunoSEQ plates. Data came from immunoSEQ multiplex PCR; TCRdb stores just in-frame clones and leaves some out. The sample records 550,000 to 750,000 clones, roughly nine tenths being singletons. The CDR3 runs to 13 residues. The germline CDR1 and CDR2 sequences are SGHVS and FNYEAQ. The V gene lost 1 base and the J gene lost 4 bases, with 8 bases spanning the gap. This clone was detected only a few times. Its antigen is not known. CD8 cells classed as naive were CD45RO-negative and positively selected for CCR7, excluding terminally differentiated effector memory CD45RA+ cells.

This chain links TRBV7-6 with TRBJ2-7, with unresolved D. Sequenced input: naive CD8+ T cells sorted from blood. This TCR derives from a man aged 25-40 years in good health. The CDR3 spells CASSLEVLYEQYF. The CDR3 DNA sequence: TGTGCCAGCAGCTTAGAGGTCCTGTACGAGCAGTACTTC. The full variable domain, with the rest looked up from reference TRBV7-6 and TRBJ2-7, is GAGVSQSPRYKVTKRGQDVALRCDPISGHVSLYWYRQALGQGPEFLTYFNYEAQQDKSGLPNDRFSAERPEGSISTLTIQRTEQRDSAMYRCASSLEVLYEQYFGPGTRLTVT.